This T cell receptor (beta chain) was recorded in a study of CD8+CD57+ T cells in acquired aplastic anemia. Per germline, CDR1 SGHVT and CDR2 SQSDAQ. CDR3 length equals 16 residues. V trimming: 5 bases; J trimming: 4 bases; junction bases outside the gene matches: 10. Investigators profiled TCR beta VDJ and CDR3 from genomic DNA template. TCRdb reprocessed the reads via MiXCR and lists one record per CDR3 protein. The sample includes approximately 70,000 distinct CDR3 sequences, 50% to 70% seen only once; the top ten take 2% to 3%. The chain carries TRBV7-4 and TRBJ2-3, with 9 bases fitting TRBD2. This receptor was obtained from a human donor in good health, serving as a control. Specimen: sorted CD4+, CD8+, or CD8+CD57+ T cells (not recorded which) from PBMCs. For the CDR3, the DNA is TGTGCCAGCAGCGAAGGAGGGACTAGCAACGCAGATACGCAGTATTTT. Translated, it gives CASSEGGTSNADTQYF.